This section outlines one T cell receptor beta chain sequence together with its context. PCR involved 60 Vbeta and 13 Jbeta primers. The repertoire was sequenced with immunoSEQ multiplex PCR; TCRdb's copy has only in-frame clones and lacks some. Recorded here are 55,000 to 80,000 clones; the top ten clones represent more than 2.5%. These data are taken from a study of cytomegalovirus exposure and HLA in healthy donors. Germline assignment: CDR1 MDHEN and CDR2 SYDVKM. The germline V and J ends were trimmed by 3 bases and 1 base, with 6 bases remaining between them. CDR3 length: 13 residues. The genes are TRBV28 and TRBJ1-1; perhaps TRBD1 as D (6 bases). The material sequenced was PBMCs. The TCR sequence derives from a man aged 35 to 55 in good health and CMV-seronegative. The CDR3 loop reads CASSLDRNTEAFF. The DNA of the CDR3 is TGTGCCAGCAGTTTGGACAGGAACACTGAAGCTTTCTTT. Drawing the rest from reference TRBV28 and TRBJ1-1, the complete variable domain is DVKVTQSSRYLVKRTGEKVFLECVQDMDHENMFWYRQDPGLGLRLIYFSYDVKMKEKGDIPEGYSVSREKKERFSLILESASTNQTSMYLCASSLDRNTEAFFGQGTRLTVV.